This is a list of T cell receptor beta chains from one sample in a study of cytomegalovirus exposure and HLA in healthy donors. Sequencing was performed with immunoSEQ multiplex PCR; in TCRdb, only in-frame clones are kept and a portion is missing. The sample records about 90,000 clones, less than 75% being singletons. The sample was PBMCs. The receptors here all came from a woman in her twenties or thirties in good health and CMV-seropositive. Both conserved end residues are part of each CDR3. A D gene is named only where the DNA matches it firmly. Some rows mark clone size as missing; the rest say once, few, many or name a class of expanded clone.

clone_size | j_call | v_call | cdr3_length | d_call | cdr3_aa | cdr3_nt
- | TRBJ1-2 | TRBV19 | 14 | TRBD1 | CASHRTGEDYGYPF | TGTGCCAGCCATAGGACAGGGGAGGACTATGGCTACCCCTTC
- | TRBJ1-3 | TRBV10-3 | 13 | - | CAISESEGNTIYF | TGTGCCATCAGTGAGTCGGAGGGAAACACCATATATTTT
- | TRBJ2-3 | TRBV9 | 16 | - | CASTIRGDGTTDTQYF | TGTGCCAGCACCATCAGGGGGGACGGAACCACAGATACGCAGTATTTT
once | TRBJ1-2 | TRBV4-1 | 16 | - | CASSQDLSGKLGGYTF | TGCGCCAGCAGCCAAGATCTATCAGGGAAATTGGGCGGCTACACCTTC
- | TRBJ2-1 | TRBV7-7 | 15 | TRBD1 | CASSPGQGTYNEQFF | TGTGCCAGCAGCCCCGGACAGGGAACTTACAATGAGCAGTTCTTC
- | TRBJ1-4 | TRBV12-5 | 14 | - | CASGTSGSVEKLFF | TGTGCTAGTGGCACATCCGGGAGCGTAGAAAAACTGTTTTTT
- | TRBJ2-7 | TRBV5-1 | 15 | TRBD1 | CASSRLGTGEYEQYF | TGCGCCAGCAGCCGCCTCGGGACAGGGGAGTACGAGCAGTACTTC
once | TRBJ1-2 | TRBV27 | 13 | - | CASSSTGLEGYTF | TGTGCCAGCAGTTCAACAGGGTTGGAGGGCTACACCTTC
- | TRBJ1-2 | TRBV19 | 12 | - | CASRQWAGGYTF | TGTGCCAGTAGGCAGTGGGCTGGAGGCTACACCTTC
- | TRBJ2-6 | TRBV7-9 | 12 | - | CASSAGDNVLTF | TGTGCCAGCAGCGCCGGGGACAACGTCCTGACTTTC
- | TRBJ2-2 | TRBV7-2 | 17 | TRBD1 | CASSEHRGSYNTGELFF | TGTGCCAGCAGCGAACACAGGGGTTCGTATAACACCGGGGAGCTGTTTTTT
- | TRBJ2-1 | TRBV10-1 | 14 | - | CASSERRSGNEQFF | TGCGCCAGCAGTGAGAGGAGATCTGGCAATGAGCAGTTCTTC
- | TRBJ1-2 | TRBV5-1 | 13 | - | CASSLNDVRGYPF | TGCGCCAGCAGCTTGAATGACGTGCGCGGCTACCCCTTC
- | TRBJ2-2 | TRBV14 | 13 | - | CASSQVTAGELFF | TGTGCCAGCAGCCAAGTCACAGCCGGGGAGCTGTTTTTT
- | TRBJ2-3 | TRBV9 | 15 | - | CASSYRGANTDTQYF | TGTGCCAGCAGCTACCGCGGGGCCAACACAGATACGCAGTATTTT
- | TRBJ1-1 | TRBV6-5 | 15 | TRBD1 | CASSPDRGRNTEAFF | TGTGCCAGCAGCCCGGACAGGGGGCGGAACACTGAAGCTTTCTTT
- | TRBJ2-7 | TRBV7-3 | 13 | - | CASRWRGNYEQYF | TGTGCCAGCAGATGGCGGGGAAACTACGAGCAGTACTTC
- | TRBJ1-2 | TRBV6-1 | 13 | - | CAGSAREYYGYTF | TGTGCCGGCTCGGCAAGGGAGTACTATGGCTACACCTTC
- | TRBJ1-4 | TRBV5-6 | 14 | TRBD1 | CASSLRGPNEKLFF | TGTGCCAGCAGCTTGAGGGGGCCTAATGAAAAACTGTTTTTT
few | TRBJ1-1 | TRBV27 | 17 | - | CASRNSQGLVSYTEAFF | TGTGCCAGCAGGAACAGCCAGGGGCTGGTATCTTACACTGAAGCTTTCTTT
- | TRBJ2-3 | TRBV2 | 14 | - | CASVRRGGTDTQYF | TGTGCCAGCGTCAGGAGGGGTGGCACAGATACGCAGTATTTT
- | TRBJ2-3 | TRBV25-1 | 15 | - | CASSGPTRAADTQYF | TGTGCCAGCAGTGGGCCGACGAGGGCGGCAGATACGCAGTATTTT
- | TRBJ1-2 | TRBV6-5 | 15 | TRBD1 | CASRSGGTGSSGYTF | TGTGCCAGCAGATCTGGCGGGACAGGATCGTCCGGCTACACCTTC
- | TRBJ1-2 | TRBV5-1 | 15 | - | CASSPYSTVTYGYTF | TGCGCCAGCAGCCCATACTCGACAGTCACCTATGGCTACACCTTC
- | TRBJ2-1 | TRBV9 | 16 | - | CASSKYAGAGYNEQFF | TGTGCCAGCAGCAAATATGCGGGGGCTGGGTACAATGAGCAGTTCTTC
- | TRBJ2-1 | TRBV9 | 16 | TRBD1 | CASSFQGAGKWDEQFF | TGTGCCAGCAGCTTCCAGGGGGCAGGGAAATGGGATGAGCAGTTCTTC
- | TRBJ1-1 | TRBV11-3 | 16 | TRBD1 | CASSLGQGVKYTEAFF | TGTGCCAGCAGCTTAGGTCAGGGGGTGAAGTACACTGAAGCTTTCTTT
- | TRBJ2-3 | TRBV9 | 16 | TRBD1 | CASSVGHRGGTDTQYF | TGTGCCAGCAGCGTAGGCCACAGGGGAGGCACAGATACGCAGTATTTT
- | TRBJ2-1 | TRBV7-2 | 12 | - | CASSTGGYEQFF | TGTGCCAGCAGCACAGGTGGCTATGAGCAGTTCTTC
- | TRBJ2-2 | TRBV28 | 16 | TRBD2 | CASSARSGGRSGELFF | TGTGCCAGCAGCGCACGTAGCGGCGGGAGGAGCGGGGAGCTGTTTTTT
- | TRBJ2-3 | TRBV9 | 15 | TRBD1 | CASSGRQGGTDTQYF | TGTGCCAGCAGCGGAAGACAGGGCGGAACAGATACGCAGTATTTT
- | TRBJ1-5 | TRBV18 | 15 | - | CASSEAGGLNQPQHF | TGTGCCAGCTCCGAGGCTGGGGGCCTCAATCAGCCCCAGCATTTT
- | TRBJ1-2 | TRBV29-1 | 14 | - | CSVGERALGSGYTF | TGCAGCGTTGGGGAGAGGGCGCTAGGAAGTGGCTACACCTTC
- | TRBJ1-2 | TRBV11-2 | 14 | TRBD1 | CASSLAGTGHGYTF | TGTGCCAGCAGCTTAGCCGGGACAGGACATGGCTACACCTTC
- | TRBJ2-1 | TRBV18 | 17 | - | CASSPRPAGSSYNEQFF | TGTGCCAGCTCACCTCGTCCTGCGGGGAGCTCCTACAATGAGCAGTTCTTC
few | TRBJ2-3 | TRBV2 | 15 | - | CASTARLGSTDTQYF | TGTGCCAGCACCGCGCGGCTCGGTAGCACAGATACGCAGTATTTT
- | TRBJ1-2 | TRBV5-4 | 14 | TRBD1 | CASSSWTGGLGYTF | TGTGCCAGCAGCTCATGGACAGGGGGCTTGGGCTACACCTTC
- | TRBJ1-5 | TRBV28 | 16 | - | CASSLLKRHSNQPQHF | TGTGCCAGCAGTTTATTAAAGCGGCATAGCAATCAGCCCCAGCATTTT
- | TRBJ2-2 | TRBV7-6 | 16 | - | CASSPRTGTNTGELFF | TGTGCCAGCAGCCCCAGGACCGGGACGAACACCGGGGAGCTGTTTTTT
- | TRBJ2-7 | TRBV19 | 14 | TRBD1 | CASRDTTQGPEQYF | TGTGCCAGTAGAGATACAACACAGGGGCCCGAGCAGTACTTC
- | TRBJ2-3 | TRBV4-2 | 15 | - | CASSSREGSTDTQYF | TGTGCCAGCAGCTCAAGAGAGGGTAGCACAGATACGCAGTATTTT
- | TRBJ2-4 | TRBV18 | 16 | - | CASSPWASLAKNIQYF | TGTGCCAGCTCACCATGGGCCAGCTTAGCCAAAAACATTCAGTACTTC
- | TRBJ2-7 | TRBV7-2 | 15 | TRBD2 | CASSPGGGGAYEQYF | TGTGCCAGCAGCCCCGGTGGCGGGGGGGCCTACGAGCAGTACTTC
- | TRBJ2-7 | TRBV27 | 15 | TRBD1 | CATRGPRTGDYEQYF | TGTGCCACCCGCGGCCCCAGGACAGGGGATTACGAGCAGTACTTC
- | TRBJ2-7 | TRBV7-9 | 15 | - | CSSSLGPGLSYEQYF | TGTTCCAGCAGCTTAGGACCGGGACTTTCCTACGAGCAGTACTTC